This record covers a single T cell receptor beta chain. Its cognate antigen is unknown. The PCR ran on 60 Vbeta and 13 Jbeta primers. Libraries were prepared by immunoSEQ multiplex PCR; TCRdb keeps only in-frame clonotypes and omits some of them. The sample shows about 190,000 clones, roughly 77% of them seen only once. The sample originates from a study of cytomegalovirus exposure and HLA in healthy donors. Overall study results and limits: A later analysis found that most CMV-associated TCR beta chains appeared HLA-restricted.

The CDR3 has 16 amino acids. CDR1 and CDR2 from the germline V gene are SGDLS and YYNGEE. The trim removed 4 bases at V and 5 bases at J, leaving 12 bases unmatched. The TCR originated in a man younger than 40 in good health and CMV-seropositive. The sequencing input was PBMCs. The J gene is TRBJ2-5, the V gene TRBV9; the match to TRBD1 covers 9 bases. As DNA, the CDR3 is TGTGCCAGCAGCCCCGGACAGGGGTTTATCGGGGAGACCCAGTACTTC. Protein product: CASSPGQGFIGETQYF.